The rows below give T cell receptor beta chains drawn from one sample of a study of lymphopenia after photon versus proton radiotherapy. Sequencing used immunoSEQ multiplex PCR; TCRdb keeps in-frame clones, though not all of them. This table holds 55,000 to 70,000 clones, approximately 91% found once. The sequencing used peripheral blood, collected from a patient treated with photon-based radiotherapy. Source of these receptors: a woman aged 70-85 years with pancreatic cancer. Both conserved end residues are part of each CDR3. D genes are given only for firm matches. The size field is filled for only some rows; it gives once, few, many or a size class.

>TRBD1|TRBV28|.|TRBJ1-1
TGTGCCAGCAGTGGATCACAGGGGGAGATAAACACTGAAGCTTTCTTT
CASSGSQGEINTEAFF
>TRBD2|TRBV29-1|.|TRBJ2-1
TGCAGCGTGGACACAGCGGGAGTAAACAATGAGCAGTTCTTC
CSVDTAGVNNEQFF
>.|TRBV7-2|.|TRBJ2-2
TGTGCCAGCAGCTTAGGGGGCGACACCGGGGAGCTGTTTTTT
CASSLGGDTGELFF
>.|TRBV7-9|.|TRBJ2-7
TGTGCCAGCAGCCCGGACCTCTACGAGCAGTACTTC
CASSPDLYEQYF
>.|TRBV7-2|.|TRBJ2-5
TGTGCCAGCAGCGGACAAGAGACCCAGTACTTC
CASSGQETQYF
>.|TRBV29-1|.|TRBJ2-1
TGCAGCGTTGGAGATCGTAACAATGAGCAGTTCTTC
CSVGDRNNEQFF
>.|TRBV9|.|TRBJ2-5
TGTGCCAGCAGCCCTGGGACTGACCAAGAGACCCAGTACTTC
CASSPGTDQETQYF
>.|TRBV5-6|.|TRBJ1-5
TGTGCCAGCAGCTTGGTCGGAACGAATCAGCCCCAGCATTTT
CASSLVGTNQPQHF
>TRBD1|TRBV9|.|TRBJ1-2
TGTGCCAGCAGCCCGGGACAGTTCTATGGCTACACCTTC
CASSPGQFYGYTF
>TRBD1|TRBV5-4|.|TRBJ1-1
TGTGCCAGCAGAGCAGGACAGGGCGCTAACACTGAAGCTTTCTTT
CASRAGQGANTEAFF
>TRBD2|TRBV5-1|.|TRBJ2-3
TGCGCCAGCAGCTTGGTGCGCTTAGCGGGGAGCACAGATACGCAGTATTTT
CASSLVRLAGSTDTQYF
>.|TRBV27|few|TRBJ2-7
TGTGCCAGCAGTTCCCTTGGAGGGACCTACGAGCAGTACTTC
CASSSLGGTYEQYF
>TRBD1|TRBV5-1|once|TRBJ2-7
TGCGCCAGCAGCTTAGGGACAGGGGTAGCCGAGCAGTACTTC
CASSLGTGVAEQYF
>.|TRBV10-3|.|TRBJ1-3
TGTGCCATCACATACCAGGGGACCTCTGGAAACACCATATATTTT
CAITYQGTSGNTIYF
>TRBD2|TRBV5-1|.|TRBJ2-5
TGCGCCAGCAGCCCAGGACTAGCGGGGCCCGAGGGAGAGACCCAGTACTTC
CASSPGLAGPEGETQYF
>TRBD1|TRBV7-2|.|TRBJ2-1
TGTGCCAGCAGCTTTGGGACAGGGTCCTACAATGAGCAGTTCTTC
CASSFGTGSYNEQFF
>TRBD2|TRBV19|.|TRBJ2-2
TGTGCCAGTAAACTAGCGGTGAACACCGGGGAGCTGTTTTTT
CASKLAVNTGELFF
>TRBD1|TRBV4-3|.|TRBJ2-7
TGCGCCAGCAGCCAGGACAGGGCCTCCGAGCAGTACTTC
CASSQDRASEQYF
>.|TRBV11-2|.|TRBJ2-1
TGTGCCAGCAGCTTAGATCTTAAGACGTTACAGTTCTTC
CASSLDLKTLQFF
>TRBD2|TRBV9|few|TRBJ2-3
TGTGCCAGCAGCGTAGAGGCGGGAGACACAGATACGCAGTATTTT
CASSVEAGDTDTQYF
>TRBD2|TRBV6-1|.|TRBJ2-1
TGTGCCAGCAGTGTAGCTAGCGGGAGTCACAATGAGCAGTTCTTC
CASSVASGSHNEQFF
>.|TRBV6-1|.|TRBJ1-5
TGTGCCAGCAGTGAATTCGTATTCCTCAATCAGCCCCAGCATTTT
CASSEFVFLNQPQHF
>TRBD2|TRBV4-1|.|TRBJ2-3
TGCGCCAGCAGCCAAGTGGCTAGCGGGACCAGCACAGATACGCAGTATTTT
CASSQVASGTSTDTQYF
>TRBD2|TRBV28|.|TRBJ2-7
TGTGCCAGCAGTTCTCAGGAACTAGCGGGAGAGCAGTACTTC
CASSSQELAGEQYF
>TRBD1|TRBV28|.|TRBJ2-3
TGTGCCAGCAGTCAGACAGGGAGATATACGCAGTATTTT
CASSQTGRYTQYF
>TRBD2|TRBV19|.|TRBJ2-7
TGTGCCAGTAGTTTGACTAGCGGGGCCTTCGAGCAGTACTTC
CASSLTSGAFEQYF
>.|TRBV15|few|TRBJ2-3
TGTGCCACCAGCAGAGCTAGCACAGATACGCAGTATTTT
CATSRASTDTQYF